This TCR beta chain was retrieved from a study of blood T cell repertoires in COVID-19. About the study: Collection of acute and convalescent COVID-19 samples took place in the United States, Italy and Spain.

This CDR3 comprises 15 residues. V shed 0 bases and J shed 5 bases, with 16 bases lying between them. The germline V gene encodes CDR1 GTSNPN and CDR2 SVGIG (reference sequence). TCRdb's table, derived via immunoSEQ multiplex PCR, lists solely in-frame clones and lacks some. The sample holds about 300,000 clones, approximately 90% seen once. The rearrangement uses TRBV30 and TRBJ1-1; no clear D. Input material: PBMCs or T cells enriched from blood (not recorded which). The sequence came from a woman in her twenties or thirties who had recovered from COVID-19. CDR3 sequence reads: CAWSVSPTGLTEAFF. The CDR3 DNA reads as TGTGCCTGGAGTGTTTCGCCTACGGGGTTGACTGAAGCTTTCTTT.